These T cell receptor beta chains were read from a single sample in a study of blood T cell repertoires in COVID-19. Profiling relied on immunoSEQ multiplex PCR, and the TCRdb table lists in-frame clones only, not all of them. The data show about 190,000 clones, around nine tenths seen once. The sample taken for sequencing was peripheral blood. These receptors were obtained from a woman between 40 and 55 years old who had recovered from COVID-19. Both conserved end residues are part of each CDR3.

TRBV10-3 | 15 | CAIWTGYDSGNTIYF
TRBV6-6 | 16 | CASSFTLSGTTDTQYF
TRBV7-9 | 19 | CASSYSGTGGRASGNTIYF
TRBV28 | 15 | CASSSSAGGDYEQYF
TRBV7-8 | 15 | CASSLGTGSSYEQYF
TRBV27 | 12 | CATRTGLMEQYF
TRBV6-4 | 17 | CASSGAGTSGSLYEQYF
TRBV7-9 | 18 | CASSSPSDRPSSYNEQFF
TRBV28 | 12 | CASSLLEYEQYF
TRBV4-3 | 14 | CASSQWAGVFEQFF
TRBV30 | 16 | CAWSAQPGTGGGEQYF
TRBV28 | 15 | CASSSPGHLNTEAFF
TRBV5-1 | 12 | CASSLSGTEAFF
TRBV28 | 18 | CASSPFSGAGVAKNIQYF
TRBV2 | 13 | CASSEGAGDIQYF
TRBV6-1 | 19 | CASSETDTRPGQRNPQLFF
TRBV19 | 13 | CASTSGLYNEQFF
TRBV11-3 | 14 | CASSPPQGGDTQYF
TRBV19 | 13 | CASSGTGPQPQHF